Shown below are 21 T cell receptor beta chains from a single sample sequenced in a study of human T cells and chemical hapten exposure. MiXCR was run by TCRdb on the RACE reads, yielding one entry per CDR3 protein. The sample holds tens of thousands of distinct CDR3 sequences, 6.5% to 8.5% seen once. Time point given: pre-sensitization, week 0. Treatment meaning: therapeutic diphenylcyclopropenone sensitization with weekly scalp DPC. The specimen comprised whole blood, sampled in connection with sensitization to the hapten diphenylcyclopropenone (DPC). Source of these receptors: a woman aged 25-40 years with alopecia areata. Some clones in this sample may be carry-over from other donors' samples.

To note about this clonotype: Being one base from a much bigger clone, this may be a read error. The CDR3 loop is CASSFPSRPQSPTYEQYF. DNA of the CDR3: TGTGCCAGCAGCTTCCCGTCCCGGCCCCAGAGCCCTACCTACGAGCAGTACTTC. The chain uses TRBV7-9 and TRBJ2-7; D is unresolved. From germline, CDR1 is SEHNR and CDR2 FQNEAQ (reference sequence). V gave up 3 bases and J gave up 2 bases, with 23 bases separating them. The CDR3 contains 18 residues.

This clonotype turned up a few times. The chain has TRBV20-1 and TRBJ1-1; no clear D gene. The germline V and J ends were trimmed by 5 bases and 6 bases, with 13 bases remaining between them. The CDR3 extends over 12 amino acids. CDR1 and CDR2 (germline): DFQATT, SNEGSKA (reference sequence). The CDR3 region has the DNA TGCAGTGCTCCGTCCGTAGGCTCTGAAGCTTTCTTT. This gives the protein CSAPSVGSEAFF.

This clonotype was seen ten or more times. The chain employs TRBV27 and TRBJ2-5; D is possibly TRBD2 (6 bases). This CDR3 region has 14 residues. V gave up 3 bases and J gave up 3 bases, with 11 bases separating them. Germline V gives CDR1 MNHEY, CDR2 SMNVEV (reference sequence). The CDR3 here is CASSFYGGEETQYF. CDR3 sequence (DNA): TGTGCCAGCAGTTTTTACGGGGGAGAAGAGACCCAGTACTTC.

At least ten counts were recorded for this clonotype. The chain has TRBV10-3 and TRBJ1-1; tentatively, D is TRBD1 (5 bases). This CDR3 comprises 14 residues. Germline loops: CDR1 ENHRY, CDR2 SYGVKD. V was pared by 4 bases and J by 3 bases, with 12 bases between. The CDR3 DNA sequence: TGTGCCATCAGTGGGACAAGGGGAGACACTGAAGCTTTCTTT. Its protein is CAISGTRGDTEAFF.

In the case of this clonotype: This may be a read error, as it is one base from a much larger clone. DNA for the CDR3: TGCAGTGCGGTTTTTTGGGGAGGGGATGGCGACAACTTC. Amino acid sequence: CSAVFWGGDGDNF. The chain uses TRBV20-1 and TRBJ1-2; D might be TRBD1 (5 bases). The CDR3 has 13 residues. Germline-derived CDR1 and CDR2 are DFQATT and SNEGSKA (reference sequence).

This clonotype has ten or more counts. The chain couples TRBV18 to TRBJ2-3, with 7 bases aligning to TRBD1. There are 14 residues in the CDR3. From germline, CDR1 is KGHSH and CDR2 LQKENI. V was clipped by 4 bases and J by 7 bases; unmatched bases: 8. In DNA, the CDR3 is TGTGCCAGCTCACAAGGGGGCGAAGGAAATACGCAGTATTTT. Protein: CASSQGGEGNTQYF.

This clonotype was recorded many times. The rearrangement uses TRBV4-2 and TRBJ1-1, with D possibly matching TRBD1 (6 bases). The V end was cut by 0 bases, the J end by 5 bases, with 13 bases between. The CDR3 covers 15 residues. The germline CDR1 and CDR2 sequences are LGHNA and YNFKEQ. The CDR3 spells CASSQEAQGRTEAFF. The CDR3 DNA is TGTGCCAGCAGCCAAGAAGCGCAGGGGCGGACTGAAGCTTTCTTT.

This clonotype was counted many times. The chain is built from TRBV6-6 and TRBJ2-7; 10 bases are a match to TRBD2. Losses at the gene ends were 2 bases for V and 6 bases for J; bases not matched to a gene: 7. CDR1 and CDR2 (germline): MNHNY, SVGAGI (reference sequence). CDR3 length: 15 residues. The CDR3 coding sequence is TGTGCCAGCAGTTACACACCCAGCGGGGGGGTCGAGCAGTACTTC. Amino acids: CASSYTPSGGVEQYF.

This clonotype was seen only a few times. This sequence joins TRBV19 and TRBJ2-3, with a weak D call TRBD1 (6 bases). CDR3 length: 15 residues. V lost 4 bases to trimming and J lost 0 bases, with 11 bases between them. Germline V gene lookup returns CDR1 LNHDA and CDR2 SQIVND (reference sequence). The CDR3 sequence: CASSTQTGSTDTQYF. CDR3 DNA: TGTGCCAGTAGTACCCAGACAGGCAGCACAGATACGCAGTATTTT.

This clonotype appeared many times. V and J are TRBV5-1 and TRBJ1-1; a weak D match, TRBD1 (6 bases). Between the trimmed V and J ends, which lost 0 bases and 4 bases, there was a span of 10 bases. The CDR3 length is 14 residues. The germline V gene encodes CDR1 SGHRS and CDR2 YFSETQ. CDR3 protein: CASSLGTAGTEAFF. As DNA, the CDR3 is TGCGCCAGCAGCTTGGGGACAGCGGGCACTGAAGCTTTCTTT.

This clonotype came up many times. The V gene is TRBV18, the J gene TRBJ1-5; 7 bases match TRBD1. Germline values: CDR1 KGHSH, CDR2 LQKENI. Trimming at V came to 8 bases and at J to 7 bases, leaving 8 bases not matched to a gene. The CDR3 has 13 residues. The CDR3 DNA reads as TGTGCCAGCCGACTAGACAGGGACCAGCCCCAGCATTTT. It is translated as CASRLDRDQPQHF.

This clonotype was seen many times. The chain couples TRBV18 to TRBJ1-1; D call uncertain. The CDR3 has 14 amino acids. Germline V CDR1 and CDR2: KGHSH, LQKENI. The ends were cut back, 1 base at V and 0 bases at J, with 6 bases in the middle. CDR3 loop: CASSPQGLNTEAFF. The CDR3, as DNA: TGTGCCAGCTCACCACAAGGTTTGAACACTGAAGCTTTCTTT.

This clonotype appeared many times. The J gene is TRBJ2-2, the V gene TRBV7-2; no firm D call. Trimming removed 3 bases at V and 0 bases at J, with 2 bases between. Germline V gene lookup returns CDR1 SGHTA and CDR2 FQGNSA. There are 13 residues in the CDR3. The CDR3 here is CASSLTNTGELFF. The CDR3 DNA reads as TGTGCCAGCAGCTTGACGAACACCGGGGAGCTGTTTTTT.

This clonotype was seen many times. The V and J genes are TRBV20-1 and TRBJ2-3; 7 bases line up with TRBD2. Trimming took 6 bases from V and 0 from J; bases not matched to a gene: 9. Germline V gives CDR1 DFQATT, CDR2 SNEGSKA (reference sequence). The CDR3 is made up of 15 amino acids. In DNA, the CDR3 is TGCAGTGCCAAACCAGCGGGGTTTAGCACAGATACGCAGTATTTT. It codes for CSAKPAGFSTDTQYF.

Details on this clonotype: Possible read error: a much larger clone is one base away. The chain is built from TRBV25-1 and TRBJ2-2; TRBD1 agrees at 10 bases. This CDR3 has 15 amino acids. Germline V gene sequence: CDR1 MGHDK, CDR2 SYGVNS. The CDR3: CASSVGTGDTGDLFF. In DNA, the CDR3 is TGTGCCAGCAGTGTCGGGACAGGGGACACCGGGGATCTGTTTTTT.

Ten or more counts support this clonotype. The genes are TRBV12-3 or TRBV12-4 and TRBJ1-5, with a weak D call TRBD1 (5 bases). The V end was cut by 4 bases, the J end by 9 bases, with 13 bases between. This CDR3 is built from 13 residues. The CDR3 loop is CASSSTVSRPQHF. DNA for the CDR3: TGTGCCAGCAGTTCGACAGTATCGAGGCCCCAGCATTTT.

The CDR3 coding sequence is TGCAGTGCTAGAGTTGGGGGGTTGGACACTGAAGCTTTCTTT. Amino acids: CSARVGGLDTEAFF. The rearrangement links TRBV20-1 to TRBJ1-1, with D maybe TRBD1 (5 bases). The CDR3 is made up of 14 amino acids. CDR1 DFQATT and CDR2 SNEGSKA come from the germline V gene (reference sequence). V lost 1 base to trimming and J lost 3 bases, with 12 bases between them.

This clonotype was seen only a few times. The V and J genes are TRBV9 and TRBJ2-1; 9 bases fit TRBD1. Germline-derived CDR1 and CDR2 are SGDLS and YYNGEE. Trimming cost V 0 bases and J 9 bases; bases outside gene matches: 7. The CDR3 consists of 15 residues. The CDR3 loop is CASSVVGQGIGEQFF. In DNA form, the CDR3 reads TGTGCCAGCAGCGTAGTGGGACAGGGAATTGGTGAGCAGTTCTTC.

The chain is built from TRBV6-5 and TRBJ2-7, with D possibly matching TRBD1 (6 bases). Looked up from germline, CDR1 is MNHEY and CDR2 is SVGAGI. V lost 7 bases to trimming and J lost 5 bases, with 15 bases between them. The CDR3 has 13 amino acids. The CDR3 DNA sequence: TGTGCCAGCACTCCTAATAACAGGGACGAGCAGTACTTC. The encoded protein is CASTPNNRDEQYF.

Comment on this clonotype: A much bigger clone sits one base away, suggesting this may be a read error. CDR3 nucleotides: TGTGCCAGCATGAGGGGGAGCGAGCATTACTTC. This encodes CASMRGSEHYF. V is TRBV6-5 and J is TRBJ2-7, with a tentative D call TRBD1 (6 bases). CDR3 size: 11 residues. CDR1 is MNHEY and CDR2 is SVGAGI in the germline V gene.

V and J are TRBV6-6 and TRBJ1-5, with a possible D match to TRBD1 (6 bases). The V end was cut by 6 bases, the J end by 7 bases, with 16 bases between. The CDR3 has 14 residues. Per the germline V gene, CDR1 is MNHNY and CDR2 is SVGAGI (reference sequence). The chain's CDR3 is CASRRDTATQPQHF. Written as DNA, the CDR3 is TGTGCCAGCAGACGGGACACTGCGACACAGCCCCAGCATTTT.